This T cell receptor (beta chain) was profiled in a study of CD8 T cells in Susac syndrome. The CDR3 loop spans 12 amino acids. Germline V gene lookup returns CDR1 SGHDT and CDR2 YYEEEE. The V and J ends lost 4 bases and 3 bases respectively, with 8 bases between them. In blood CD8+ and CD4+ T cells, TCR beta underwent sequencing. The RNA, about 0.45 to 1 ug, was put through reverse transcription using random hexamers. Amplification of TCR beta CDR3 used immunoSEQ multiplex PCR across 54 Vbeta and 13 Jbeta. Each CDR3 protein gets one entry after TCRdb re-called the immunoSEQ multiplex PCR reads with MiXCR. The sample contains 250,000 to 350,000 distinct CDR3 sequences, just over 90% of which appear only once.

The sequencing sample was made of CD4+ T cells from PBMCs. V is TRBV5-6 and J is TRBJ2-7; the D gene is possibly TRBD1 (5 bases). This TCR was sampled from a human donor with multiple sclerosis. DNA of the CDR3: TGTGCCAGCAGCAGGACAAACTACGAGCAGTACTTC. This codes for CASSRTNYEQYF. The complete variable domain, with remaining parts taken from reference TRBV5-6 and TRBJ2-7, reads DAGVTQSPTHLIKTRGQQVTLRCSPKSGHDTVSWYQQALGQGPQFIFQYYEEEERQRGNFPDRFSGHQFPNYSSELNVNALLLGDSALYLCASSRTNYEQYFGPGTRLTVT.